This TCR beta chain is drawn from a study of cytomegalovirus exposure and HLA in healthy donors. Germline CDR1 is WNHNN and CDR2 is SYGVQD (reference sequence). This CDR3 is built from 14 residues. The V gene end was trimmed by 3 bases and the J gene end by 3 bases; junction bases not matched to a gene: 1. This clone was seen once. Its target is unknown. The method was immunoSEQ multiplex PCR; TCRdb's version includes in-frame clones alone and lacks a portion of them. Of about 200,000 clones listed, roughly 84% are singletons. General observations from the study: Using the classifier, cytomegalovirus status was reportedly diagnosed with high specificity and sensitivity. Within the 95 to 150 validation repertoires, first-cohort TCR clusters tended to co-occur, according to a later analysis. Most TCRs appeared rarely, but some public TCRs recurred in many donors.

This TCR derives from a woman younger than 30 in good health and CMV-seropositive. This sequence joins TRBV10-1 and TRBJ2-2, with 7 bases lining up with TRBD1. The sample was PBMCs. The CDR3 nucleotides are TGCGCCAGCAGTGACGGGACAGACACCGGGGAGCTGTTTTTT. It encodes CASSDGTDTGELFF.